This T cell receptor beta chain was sequenced for a study of PD-1 blockade in classical Hodgkin lymphoma. Points from the study as a whole: The CD4+ diversity rise by C4D1 was clearest in complete responders. Later analyses included only patients treated at least 1 year post-ASCT.

Every patient experienced relapse after autologous stem cell transplantation, and brentuximab vedotin exposure varied. Classifying best responses yielded complete response, partial response or progressive disease. The CDR3 loop spans 14 amino acids. CDR1 LNHNV and CDR2 YYDKDF come from the germline V gene (reference sequence). V lost 0 bases to trimming and J lost 2 bases, with 7 bases between them. Repertoires were generated with immunoSEQ multiplex PCR, while TCRdb's copy carries only in-frame clones and drops some. The sample includes about 21,000 clones, 71% of them seen just once. Concerning this clone itself: The antigen is not known.

V is TRBV15 and J is TRBJ1-1; perhaps TRBD1 as D (5 bases). This TCR came from a human donor with classical Hodgkin lymphoma. The source material was peripheral blood mononuclear cells (PBMCs), sampled at baseline. CDR3 sequence: CATSRDGDNTEAFF. In nucleotides, the CDR3 is TGTGCCACCAGCAGAGATGGGGACAACACTGAAGCTTTCTTT.